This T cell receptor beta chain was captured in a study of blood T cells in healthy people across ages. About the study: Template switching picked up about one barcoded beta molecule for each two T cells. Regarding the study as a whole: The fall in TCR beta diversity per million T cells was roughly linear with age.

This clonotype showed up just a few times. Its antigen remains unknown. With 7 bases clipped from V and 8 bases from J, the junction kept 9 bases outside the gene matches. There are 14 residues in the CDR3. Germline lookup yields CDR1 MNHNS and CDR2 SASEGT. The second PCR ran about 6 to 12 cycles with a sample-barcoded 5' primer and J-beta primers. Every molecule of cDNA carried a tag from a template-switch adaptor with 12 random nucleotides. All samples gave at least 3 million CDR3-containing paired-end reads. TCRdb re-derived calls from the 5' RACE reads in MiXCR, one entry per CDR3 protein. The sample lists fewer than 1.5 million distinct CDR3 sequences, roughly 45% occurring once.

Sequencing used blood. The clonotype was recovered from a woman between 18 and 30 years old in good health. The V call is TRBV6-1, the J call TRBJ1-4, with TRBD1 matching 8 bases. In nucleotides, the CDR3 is TGTGCCAGCATTCTCGACAGGGGTGAGGAAAAACTGTTTTTT. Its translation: CASILDRGEEKLFF.